The 24 T cell receptor beta chains below come from one sample, sequenced in a study of T cells in Graves' hyperthyroidism and ophthalmopathy. TCR beta CDR3 region amplification was performed from RNA transcripts. A first-round RT-PCR of the TCR CDR3 used the HTBI primer set. TCRdb passed the multiplex PCR reads through MiXCR, listing each CDR3 protein once. The table records 300,000 to 400,000 distinct CDR3 sequences, 21% of them present only once. Sample: blood. These receptors were taken from a woman aged 50 to 65 with Graves' hyperthyroidism.

This clonotype was counted between two and nine times. The chain uses TRBV28 and TRBJ1-6, with D perhaps TRBD1 (5 bases). Germline V CDR1 and CDR2: MDHEN, SYDVKM. This CDR3 is 14 amino acids long. The V end was cut by 7 bases, the J end by 10 bases, with 17 bases between. In DNA form, the CDR3 reads TGTGCCAGCACCGACCCGGGGGGGGACTCACCCCTCCACTTT. Amino acids: CASTDPGGDSPLHF.

This clonotype was seen ten or more times. V usage is TRBV20-1 and J usage is TRBJ2-7, with D perhaps TRBD1 (6 bases). V was pared by 0 bases and J by 0 bases, with 9 bases between. This CDR3 is built from 14 residues. CDR1 and CDR2 from the germline V gene are DFQATT and SNEGSKA (reference sequence). The chain's CDR3 is CSARDDRSSYEQYF. In nucleotides, the CDR3 is TGCAGTGCTAGAGATGACAGGAGCTCCTACGAGCAGTACTTC.

Details on this clonotype: A clone one base away is much larger, so this may be a read error. The CDR3 spells CASRDKQGSNQHQHF. The CDR3 DNA reads as TGTGCCAGCAGGGATAAACAGGGTTCCAATCAGCACCAGCATTTT. The chain is built from TRBV6-1 and TRBJ1-5; a possible D gene is TRBD1 (6 bases). The CDR3 is made up of 15 amino acids. CDR1 and CDR2 (germline): MNHNS, SASEGT.

The chain has TRBV11-2 and TRBJ1-3, with D perhaps matching TRBD1 (6 bases). This CDR3 is 16 amino acids long. V was trimmed by 1 base and J by 1 base, leaving 11 bases between them. Germline CDR1 SGHAT, CDR2 FQNNGV. The DNA of the CDR3 is TGTGCCAGCAGCTTAGTGCGCAGGGGTTCTGGAAACACCATATATTTT. It translates to CASSLVRRGSGNTIYF.

The chain employs TRBV12-3 or TRBV12-4 and TRBJ2-7, with a possible D match to TRBD1 (6 bases). This CDR3 has 13 amino acids. V was cut by 2 bases and J by 8 bases, with 13 bases left in between. The CDR3 nucleotides read TGTGCCAGCAGTTTAAGGGGGTCCGGAAAGCAGTACTTC. Its protein is CASSLRGSGKQYF.

This clonotype was recorded at least ten times. The chain carries TRBV27 and TRBJ2-1; 8 nucleotides agree with TRBD2. Germline V gives CDR1 MNHEY, CDR2 SMNVEV (reference sequence). This CDR3 is built from 17 residues. Germline trimming cut 4 bases from V and 0 bases from J; bases unmatched to any gene: 8. CDR3 amino acids: CASSSKTSASSYNEQFF. CDR3 in DNA: TGTGCCAGCAGTTCCAAGACTAGCGCGAGCTCCTACAATGAGCAGTTCTTC.

There are a few counts of this clonotype. The V call is TRBV27, the J call TRBJ2-5; 14 nucleotides match TRBD2. CDR1 is MNHEY, CDR2 SMNVEV, per germline (reference sequence). This CDR3 is 15 amino acids long. The V gene end was trimmed by 5 bases and the J gene end by 6 bases; junction bases not matched to a gene: 5. CDR3 amino acids: CASSTGTSGRKTQYF. The DNA of the CDR3 is TGTGCCAGCAGTACCGGGACTAGCGGGAGAAAGACCCAGTACTTC.

At least ten counts were recorded for this clonotype. This chain connects TRBV6-1 to TRBJ2-7; D remains unclear. Trimming pared 6 bases from V and 2 bases from J, leaving 11 bases between. Germline V gene data show CDR1 as MNHNS and CDR2 as SASEGT. This CDR3 contains 13 residues. CDR3 DNA sequence: TGTGCCAGCAGGAAAGCGTTACCCTACGAGCAGTACTTC. Its translation is CASRKALPYEQYF.

This clonotype was observed a few times. The genes are TRBV24-1 and TRBJ2-1, with TRBD2 matching over 13 bases. V was clipped by 1 base and J by 9 bases; unmatched bases: 8. The CDR3 length is 17 residues. Germline lookup yields CDR1 KGHDR and CDR2 SFDVKD. CDR3 in amino acids: CATSDFGTSGMPGEQFF. For the CDR3, the DNA is TGTGCCACCAGTGATTTTGGGACTAGCGGGATGCCTGGTGAGCAGTTCTTC.

The chain uses TRBV19 and TRBJ2-4; 9 nucleotides agree with TRBD1. This CDR3 has 13 residues. V shed 6 bases and J 8 bases; nucleotides not matched to a gene: 5. Germline V gives CDR1 LNHDA, CDR2 SQIVND (reference sequence). CDR3 DNA: TGTGCCAGTAGCCGGGACAGGGTAGACATTCAGTACTTC. This codes for CASSRDRVDIQYF.

This clonotype was recorded at least ten times. The chain uses TRBV7-8 and TRBJ2-7, with D perhaps assigned TRBD1 or TRBD2 (7 bases each). The CDR3 length is 14 residues. CDR1 is SGHVS and CDR2 is FQNEAQ in the germline V gene. V gave up 5 bases and J gave up 4 bases, with 15 bases separating them. CDR3 DNA sequence: TGTGCCAGCAGCCGAGGGCAGGGGGGGTACGAGCAGTACTTC. Amino acid sequence: CASSRGQGGYEQYF.

This clonotype showed up many times. The chain carries TRBV20-1 and TRBJ2-7, with 12 bases identical to TRBD1. CDR1 and CDR2 from the germline V gene are DFQATT and SNEGSKA (reference sequence). The CDR3 runs 14 residues. J was trimmed by 7 bases and V by 3 bases; bases with no gene match: 7. This chain's CDR3 is CSASRGQGAGEQYF. The CDR3 bases are TGCAGTGCTAGTAGGGGACAGGGGGCTGGGGAGCAGTACTTC.

The genes are TRBV6-2 or TRBV6-3 and TRBJ1-6, with TRBD1 as a possible D gene (5 bases). Trimming cost V 2 bases and J 2 bases, with 13 bases left between them. CDR3 size: 17 residues. Germline V gene data show CDR1 as MNHEY and CDR2 as SVGEGT. The CDR3 sequence is CASSYGTELPYNSPLHF. CDR3 coding DNA: TGTGCCAGCAGTTACGGGACGGAGTTACCCTATAATTCACCCCTCCACTTT.

There are a few counts of this clonotype. This chain joins TRBV6-1 and TRBJ2-1, with D tentatively TRBD2 (5 bases). CDR1 is MNHNS and CDR2 is SASEGT in the germline V gene. Deletions cut 2 bases from V and 1 base from J, with 9 bases between. This CDR3 is 15 amino acids long. The CDR3 bases are TGTGCCAGCAGTGAAATACCGGGGTCCTACAATGAGCAGTTCTTC. It is translated as CASSEIPGSYNEQFF.

V usage is TRBV7-6 and J usage is TRBJ2-1; TRBD2 aligns across 8 bases. The germline V gene encodes CDR1 SGHVS and CDR2 FNYEAQ. V lost 3 bases to trimming and J lost 7 bases; unmatched junction nucleotides: 14. This CDR3 has 17 residues. Here the CDR3 reads CASSFDIGVAGHNEQFF. CDR3 in DNA: TGTGCCAGCAGCTTCGACATAGGGGTAGCGGGACATAATGAGCAGTTCTTC. The whole variable domain, remainder taken from reference TRBV7-6 and TRBJ2-1, is GAGVSQSPRYKVTKRGQDVALRCDPISGHVSLYWYRQALGQGPEFLTYFNYEAQQDKSGLPNDRFSAERPEGSISTLTIQRTEQRDSAMYRCASSFDIGVAGHNEQFFGPGTRLTVL.

The chain uses TRBV7-2 and TRBJ1-1, with D maybe TRBD1 (6 bases). V dropped 6 bases and J dropped 4 bases, with 18 bases sitting between them. Germline V gene lookup returns CDR1 SGHTA and CDR2 FQGNSA. This CDR3 comprises 15 residues. The CDR3 bases are TGTGCCAGCAGACCACCAACTGGGGGGCGCACTGAAGCTTTCTTT. This encodes CASRPPTGGRTEAFF. Drawing the rest from reference TRBV7-2 and TRBJ1-1, the complete variable domain is GAGVSQSPSNKVTEKGKDVELRCDPISGHTALYWYRQSLGQGLEFLIYFQGNSAPDKSGLPSDRFSAERTGGSVSTLTIQRTQQEDSAVYLCASRPPTGGRTEAFFGQGTRLTVV.

In its sample, this clonotype was seen many times. Here the CDR3 reads CASSVRGGEGYNEQFF. In DNA form, the CDR3 reads TGTGCCAGCAGCGTCAGAGGGGGCGAAGGATACAATGAGCAGTTCTTC. The V gene is TRBV9, the J gene TRBJ2-1, with 7 bases that match TRBD1. From germline, CDR1 is SGDLS and CDR2 YYNGEE. CDR3 size: 16 residues. Losses at the gene ends were 2 bases for V and 4 bases for J; bases not matched to a gene: 9.

V gene TRBV6-1 combines with J gene TRBJ2-7; no clear D. V shed 4 bases and J shed 0 bases, with 10 bases lying between them. The V gene's germline CDR1 is MNHNS and CDR2 SASEGT. This CDR3 has 14 amino acids. The CDR3 protein is CASSVGTASYEQYF. CDR3 in DNA: TGTGCCAGCAGTGTAGGCACAGCCTCCTACGAGCAGTACTTC.

The gene calls are TRBV19 and TRBJ1-5; 9 positions agree with TRBD1. Germline V gives CDR1 LNHDA, CDR2 SQIVND (reference sequence). The CDR3 spans 15 residues. Unmatched junction bases numbered 8, after V lost 5 bases and J lost 6 bases. The DNA for the CDR3 is TGTGCCAGTAGTTCCACAGGGGGCGCGGTTCAGCCCCAGCATTTT. This gives the protein CASSSTGGAVQPQHF.

The sample holds many counts of this clonotype. The chain couples TRBV2 to TRBJ1-2, with 8 bases lining up with TRBD1. The CDR3 has 14 residues. V gave up 4 bases and J gave up 3 bases; unmatched junction bases: 4. From germline, CDR1 is SNHLY and CDR2 FYNNEI. CDR3 region: CASSAQGEHYGYTF. The CDR3 DNA reads as TGTGCCAGCAGTGCACAGGGGGAACACTATGGCTACACCTTC.

This clonotype was observed at least ten times. The chain recombines TRBV11-2 with TRBJ2-1; D perhaps matches TRBD1 (5 bases). Trimming removed 1 base from V and 7 bases from J, with 14 bases in between. Germline V gene lookup returns CDR1 SGHAT and CDR2 FQNNGV. The CDR3 has 15 residues. CDR3 DNA: TGTGCCAGCAGCTTAGCTAGGGGCCCTCTAAATGAGCAGTTCTTC. As protein: CASSLARGPLNEQFF.

This clonotype was detected once. The J gene is TRBJ1-5, the V gene TRBV28; D is uncertain. The CDR3 is 15 residues long. V was clipped by 3 bases and J by 1 base, with 10 bases between them. From germline, CDR1 is MDHEN and CDR2 SYDVKM. The CDR3 protein is CASSFGRFSNQPQHF. CDR3 DNA: TGTGCCAGCAGTTTTGGAAGGTTCAGCAATCAGCCCCAGCATTTT.

This clonotype was seen ten or more times. V is TRBV3-1 and J is TRBJ2-5; D is unclear. The germline V gene has CDR1 LGHDT and CDR2 YNNKEL (reference sequence). The CDR3 contains 12 residues. V gave up 4 bases and J gave up 5 bases, with 8 bases separating them. CDR3 DNA sequence: TGTGCCAGCAGCCCCACGTTCGAGACCCAGTACTTC. Translating it yields CASSPTFETQYF.

This clonotype was found many times. The chain is built from TRBV5-1 and TRBJ2-7; D is undetermined. The germline V gene has CDR1 SGHRS and CDR2 YFSETQ. This CDR3 contains 14 residues. Trimming cost V 5 bases and J 4 bases, with 16 bases left between them. CDR3 in amino acids: CASRQSDEPYEQYF. The CDR3 DNA follows: TGCGCCAGCAGACAATCCGACGAGCCGTACGAGCAGTACTTC.